One T cell receptor beta chain is described in this entry. This entry comes from a study of blood T cell repertoires in COVID-19. Turning to the study itself: PBMCs, B-cell-depleted T cells, or T cells were the source of the cDNA or gDNA that made up the material.

TCRdb's table, derived via immunoSEQ multiplex PCR, lists solely in-frame clones and lacks some. The data contain under 300,000 clones, about 88% of them singletons. Seattle patient enrollment occurred during active infection, with longitudinal follow-up thereafter. The CDR3 contains 15 residues. CDR1 is SGHRS, CDR2 YFSETQ, per germline. With 0 bases removed from V and 0 bases from J, the gap between germline ends came to 9 bases. The sequence was obtained from a woman in her 70s with COVID-19, enrolled during active disease. The gene calls are TRBV5-1 and TRBJ1-1; D might be TRBD1 (6 bases). Sequenced sample: peripheral blood. CDR3: CASSLAGQMNTEAFF. The CDR3 bases are TGCGCCAGCAGCTTGGCCGGACAGATGAACACTGAAGCTTTCTTT. Filled out from reference TRBV5-1 and TRBJ1-1, the complete variable domain reads KAGVTQTPRYLIKTRGQQVTLSCSPISGHRSVSWYQQTPGQGLQFLFEYFSETQRNKGNFPGRFSGRQFSNSRSEMNVSTLELGDSALYLCASSLAGQMNTEAFFGQGTRLTVV.